Sequencing of this TCR beta chain was carried out in a study of cytomegalovirus exposure and HLA in healthy donors. PCR was performed using 60 Vbeta and 13 Jbeta primers. TCRdb keeps only in-frame clones here, not all; method: immunoSEQ multiplex PCR. The sample shows 150,000 to 200,000 clones, 65% to 85% of them seen only once. Findings and caveats of the study: When a later analysis was performed, an Asian-associated ancestry cluster reportedly had fewer N-insertions than the roughly 630-donor mean.

This clone was seen once. What it binds is not known. The ends were cut back, 3 bases at V and 7 bases at J, with 16 bases in the middle. Germline loops: CDR1 MGHDK, CDR2 SYGVNS. This CDR3 contains 15 residues. This clonotype originated in a girl aged 5 to 17 in good health and CMV-seropositive. The sample was PBMCs. This chain connects TRBV25-1 to TRBJ2-1; D is possibly TRBD2 (6 bases). CDR3 in DNA: TGTGCCAGCAGTGACGCGGGGAGTCGCAGGAATGAGCAGTTCTTC. It is translated as CASSDAGSRRNEQFF.